This TCR beta chain was identified during a study of CD8+ T cells in alopecia areata. Germline values: CDR1 KGHSH, CDR2 LQKENI. Trimming left V 6 bases short and J 6 bases short, with 14 bases between. The CDR3 is 14 residues long. Treatment meaning: oral pan-JAK inhibitor, 5-10 mg twice daily. The authors extracted RNA and reverse transcribed it into cDNA as the sequencing template. Sequenced by immunoSEQ multiplex PCR; TCRdb stores in-frame clones only, minus some. There are over 150,000 clones in the sample; roughly three fifths occur only once, and over 0.55% lies in the top ten. This receptor was taken from a human donor with alopecia areata. Sample: CD4+ T cells sorted from blood, taken at week 4, from a patient treated with tofacitinib. This chain connects TRBV18 to TRBJ2-2; tentative D call: TRBD1 (6 bases). The CDR3 DNA sequence: TGTGCCAGCTCGTCCGATGAGGGGGCCGGGGAGCTGTTTTTT. Encoded protein: CASSSDEGAGELFF.